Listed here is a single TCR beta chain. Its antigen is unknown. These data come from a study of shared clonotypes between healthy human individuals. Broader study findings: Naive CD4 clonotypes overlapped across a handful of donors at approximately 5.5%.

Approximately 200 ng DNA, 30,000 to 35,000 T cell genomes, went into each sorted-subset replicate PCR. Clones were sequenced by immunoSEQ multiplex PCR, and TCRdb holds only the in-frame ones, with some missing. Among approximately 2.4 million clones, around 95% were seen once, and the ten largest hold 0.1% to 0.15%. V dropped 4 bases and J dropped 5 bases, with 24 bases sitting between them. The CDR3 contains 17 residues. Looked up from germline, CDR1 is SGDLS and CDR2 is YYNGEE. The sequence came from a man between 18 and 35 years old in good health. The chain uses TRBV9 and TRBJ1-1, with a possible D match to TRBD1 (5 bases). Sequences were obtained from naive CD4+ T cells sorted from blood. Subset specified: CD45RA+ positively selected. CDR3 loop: CASSIDDPGPHLTEAFF. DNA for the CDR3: TGTGCCAGCAGCATAGACGATCCAGGGCCCCATCTTACTGAAGCTTTCTTT.